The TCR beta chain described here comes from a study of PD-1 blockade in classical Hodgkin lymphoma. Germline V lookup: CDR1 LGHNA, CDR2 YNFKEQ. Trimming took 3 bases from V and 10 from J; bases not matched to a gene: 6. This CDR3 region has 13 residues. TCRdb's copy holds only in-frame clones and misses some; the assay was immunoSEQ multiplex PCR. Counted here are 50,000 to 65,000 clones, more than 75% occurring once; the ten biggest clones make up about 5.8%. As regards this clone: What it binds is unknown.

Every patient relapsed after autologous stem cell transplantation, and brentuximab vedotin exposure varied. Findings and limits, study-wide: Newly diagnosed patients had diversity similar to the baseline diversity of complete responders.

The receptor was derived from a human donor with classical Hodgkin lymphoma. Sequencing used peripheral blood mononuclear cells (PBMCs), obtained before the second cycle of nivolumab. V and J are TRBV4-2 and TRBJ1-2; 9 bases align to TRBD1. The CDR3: CASSHGTGGFYTF. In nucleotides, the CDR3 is TGTGCCAGCAGCCATGGAACAGGGGGCTTCTACACCTTC.